Each of the 13 T cell receptor beta chains below was sequenced from the same sample in a study of T cell changes during pregnancy in multiple sclerosis. Data came from immunoSEQ multiplex PCR; TCRdb stores just in-frame clones and leaves some out. The sample lists tens of thousands of clones; just over 90% were seen once. The source was CD4+ T cells from peripheral blood mononuclear cells, collected in the third trimester of pregnancy. The receptors derive from a female donor with multiple sclerosis, enrolled in a pregnancy study.

The V call is TRBV4-2, the J call TRBJ1-3; a weak D match, TRBD1 (6 bases). V lost 6 bases and J lost 0, with 12 bases in between. The CDR3 runs to 15 residues. The germline CDR1 and CDR2 sequences are LGHNA and YNFKEQ. CDR3 nucleotides: TGTGCCAGCAGGAGGACAGCCTCCTCTGGAAACACCATATATTTT. It is translated as CASRRTASSGNTIYF.

The rearrangement joins TRBV4-2 to TRBJ2-5, with 11 bases matching TRBD2. The CDR3 spans 16 residues. J gave up 3 bases and V 1 base, and 4 bases lay outside the gene matches. Germline CDR1 LGHNA, CDR2 YNFKEQ. The CDR3 bases are TGTGCCAGCAGCCAAGGTAGCGGGGGGGCGGAAGAGACCCAGTACTTC. It specifies CASSQGSGGAEETQYF.

The V gene is TRBV28, the J gene TRBJ2-7, with TRBD2 identical over 11 bases. V was pared by 4 bases and J by 3 bases, with 5 bases of the junction left unmatched. The CDR3 has 15 amino acids. Germline-derived CDR1 and CDR2 are MDHEN and SYDVKM. CDR3 protein: CASSYPTSGVYEQYF. The CDR3 bases are TGTGCCAGCAGTTACCCGACTAGCGGGGTCTACGAGCAGTACTTC.

This chain connects TRBV5-5 to TRBJ2-5; D is unclear. The CDR3 is 16 amino acids. V was pared by 0 bases and J by 5 bases, with 17 bases between. CDR1 SGHKS and CDR2 YYEKEE come from the germline V gene (reference sequence). CDR3 in amino acids: CASSLGPTVPAETQYF. The CDR3 nucleotides read TGTGCCAGCAGCTTGGGTCCGACTGTCCCCGCGGAGACCCAGTACTTC.

This clone is a singleton in its sample. V and J are TRBV2 and TRBJ2-1; the match to TRBD2 covers 9 bases. The CDR3 consists of 17 residues. Germline V gene lookup returns CDR1 SNHLY and CDR2 FYNNEI. The trim removed 0 bases at V and 7 bases at J, leaving 10 bases unmatched. The DNA for the CDR3 is TGTGCCAGCAGTGAAGCGCTTCTTGCGGGAGGGCCGAATGAGCAGTTCTTC. Translating it yields CASSEALLAGGPNEQFF.

The V gene is TRBV9, the J gene TRBJ2-2; 10 nucleotides agree with TRBD1. The CDR3 runs to 15 residues. V dropped 3 bases and J dropped 6; count of bases not matched to a gene: 5. Germline-derived CDR1 and CDR2 are SGDLS and YYNGEE. As DNA, the CDR3 is TGTGCCAGCAGCGGTCCCGGGACAGGGGCCGGGGAGCTGTTTTTT. Amino acid sequence: CASSGPGTGAGELFF.

The genes are TRBV9 and TRBJ2-7; D possibly corresponds to TRBD1 (5 bases). The CDR3 extends over 15 amino acids. V was shortened by 0 bases and J by 5 bases, with 15 bases between the two germline ends. CDR1 and CDR2 from the germline V gene are SGDLS and YYNGEE. CDR3: CASSVAAGKMNEQYF. In DNA form, the CDR3 reads TGTGCCAGCAGCGTAGCCGCAGGGAAGATGAACGAGCAGTACTTC.

This clone has only a few counts. This chain uses TRBV7-3 with TRBJ2-2; possible D gene TRBD1, 5 bases. Germline V gene lookup returns CDR1 SGHTA and CDR2 FQGTGA. V gave up 2 bases and J gave up 6 bases, with 10 bases separating them. The CDR3 sequence is 14 residues long. This chain's CDR3 is CASSLLDTAGELFF. DNA of the CDR3: TGTGCCAGCAGCTTATTGGACACAGCCGGGGAGCTGTTTTTT.

The J gene is TRBJ1-3, the V gene TRBV5-5; 7 nucleotides align to TRBD1. Per germline, CDR1 SGHKS and CDR2 YYEKEE (reference sequence). J was trimmed by 0 bases and V by 4 bases; bases with no gene match: 7. There are 16 residues in the CDR3. CDR3 protein: CASSGGTALSGNTIYF. DNA of the CDR3: TGTGCCAGCAGCGGCGGGACAGCTCTCTCTGGAAACACCATATATTTT.

The chain has TRBV29-1 and TRBJ1-1, with D perhaps matching TRBD1 (6 bases). The germline V gene has CDR1 SQVTM and CDR2 ANQGSEA. The length of the CDR3 is 12 residues. Between the trimmed V and J ends, which lost 5 bases and 3 bases, there was a span of 10 bases. The CDR3 DNA follows: TGCAGCGTTACCGGACAGCACACTGAAGCTTTCTTT. Translation gives CSVTGQHTEAFF.

V gene TRBV6-5 combines with J gene TRBJ1-5; 10 bases agree with TRBD1. This CDR3 spans 16 amino acids. The junction had 3 bases not matched to a gene; V was cut back by 2 bases and J by 2 bases. Germline CDR1 MNHEY, CDR2 SVGAGI. CDR3 loop: CASSYGGTGGNQPQHF. The CDR3 DNA reads as TGTGCCAGCAGTTACGGGGGGACAGGGGGCAATCAGCCCCAGCATTTT.

The chain recombines TRBV28 with TRBJ2-2, with 15 nucleotides matching TRBD2. The V segment lost 6 bases and the J segment 0 bases; nucleotides outside the gene matches: 2. Germline loops: CDR1 MDHEN, CDR2 SYDVKM. The CDR3 length is 17 residues. In nucleotides, the CDR3 is TGTGCCAGCAGAAGGACTAGCGGGAGGGCGAACACCGGGGAGCTGTTTTTT. It yields the protein CASRRTSGRANTGELFF.

On this clone itself: The same CDR3 can be traced to other DNA sequences in this sample. The rearrangement links TRBV5-1 to TRBJ2-5, with TRBD1 matching over 8 bases. Germline values: CDR1 SGHRS, CDR2 YFSETQ. The ends lost 0 bases at V and 3 bases at J; junction bases unmatched: 1. The CDR3 contains 14 residues. CDR3 DNA: TGCGCCAGCAGCTTGGGACAGGGGAAAGAGACCCAGTACTTC. Protein: CASSLGQGKETQYF.